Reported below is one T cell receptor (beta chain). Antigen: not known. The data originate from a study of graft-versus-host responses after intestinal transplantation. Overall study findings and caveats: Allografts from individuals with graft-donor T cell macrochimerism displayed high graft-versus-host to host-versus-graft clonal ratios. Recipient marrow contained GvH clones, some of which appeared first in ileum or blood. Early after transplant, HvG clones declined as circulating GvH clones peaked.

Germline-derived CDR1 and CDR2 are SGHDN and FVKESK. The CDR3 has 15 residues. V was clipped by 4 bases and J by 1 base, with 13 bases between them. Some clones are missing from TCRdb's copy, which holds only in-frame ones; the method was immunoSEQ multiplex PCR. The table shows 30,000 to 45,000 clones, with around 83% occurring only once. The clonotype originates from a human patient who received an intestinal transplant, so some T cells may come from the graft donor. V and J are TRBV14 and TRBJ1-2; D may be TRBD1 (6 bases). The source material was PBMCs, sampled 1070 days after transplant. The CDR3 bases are TGTGCCAGCAGCCCCTTGGACAGTCTTAACTATGGCTACACCTTC. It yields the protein CASSPLDSLNYGYTF.